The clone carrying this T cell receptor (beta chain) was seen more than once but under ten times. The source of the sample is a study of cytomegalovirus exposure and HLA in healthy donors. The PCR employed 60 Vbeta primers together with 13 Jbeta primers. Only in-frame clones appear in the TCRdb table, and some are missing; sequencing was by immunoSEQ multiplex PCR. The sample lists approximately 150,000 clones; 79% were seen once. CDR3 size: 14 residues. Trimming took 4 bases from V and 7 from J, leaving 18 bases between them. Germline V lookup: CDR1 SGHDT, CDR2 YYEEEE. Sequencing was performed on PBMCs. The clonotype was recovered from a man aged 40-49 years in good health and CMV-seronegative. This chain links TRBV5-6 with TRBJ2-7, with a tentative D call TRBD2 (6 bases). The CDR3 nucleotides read TGTGCCAGCAGCCCCGAGCGGGCCCGGTCTGAGCAGTACTTC. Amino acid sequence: CASSPERARSEQYF.